This TCR beta chain emerged from a study of T cells after yellow fever vaccination. TCRdb re-derived calls from the 5' RACE reads in MiXCR, one entry per CDR3 protein. The sample holds a few hundred thousand distinct CDR3 sequences; around 4.1% are singletons and the top ten take 24%. At least ten counts were recorded for this clonotype. Its target is not known. Regarding the study as a whole: Any FACS-sorted repertoire could hold abundant clonotypes that contaminate it from the bulk population. Booster samples showed a return of most primary-vaccination clones (almost 97% CD4, 88% CD8).

The germline gives CDR1 SEHNR, CDR2 FQNEAQ (reference sequence). The CDR3 totals 17 residues. V shed 5 bases and J 2 bases; nucleotides not matched to a gene: 5. The receptor's source is a man aged 18-30 years who received the YFV17D yellow fever vaccine. The starting material was PBMCs, obtained 5 days after the yellow fever booster vaccination. V usage is TRBV7-9 and J usage is TRBJ2-5; 16 nucleotides match TRBD2. The CDR3 nucleotides are TGTGCCAGCAGCAAACCGGGACTAGCGGGGGGGCAAGAGACCCAGTACTTC. Protein: CASSKPGLAGGQETQYF. Supplemented by reference TRBV7-9 and TRBJ2-5, the full variable domain reads DTGVSQNPRHKITKRGQNVTFRCDPISEHNRLYWYRQTLGQGPEFLTYFQNEAQLEKSRLLSDRFSAERPKGSFSTLEIQRTEQGDSAMYLCASSKPGLAGGQETQYFGPGTRLLVL.